The 7 T cell receptor beta chains below all came from one sample that was sequenced in a study of blood T cell repertoires in COVID-19. The assay was immunoSEQ multiplex PCR, and TCRdb's table has in-frame clones only and misses some. This table holds approximately 77,000 clones, 86% found once. The specimen was peripheral blood. These receptor sequences come from a man aged 30 to 45 with acute or convalescent COVID-19.

J is TRBJ1-2 and V is TRBV19; D is uncertain. The germline V and J ends were trimmed by 3 bases and 5 bases, with 10 bases remaining between them. This CDR3 comprises 13 residues. Germline lookup yields CDR1 LNHDA and CDR2 SQIVND (reference sequence). This CDR3 reads CASSISGLYGYTF. CDR3 in DNA: TGTGCCAGTAGTATTTCCGGACTATATGGCTACACCTTC.

V is TRBV5-1 and J is TRBJ1-2; 8 bases map to TRBD1. Germline lookup yields CDR1 SGHRS and CDR2 YFSETQ. The CDR3 is 13 residues long. The V segment lost 3 bases and the J segment 6 bases; nucleotides outside the gene matches: 4. The CDR3 sequence: CASSWTGNDGYTF. For the CDR3, the DNA is TGCGCCAGCAGCTGGACAGGGAACGATGGCTACACCTTC.

The J gene is TRBJ2-1, the V gene TRBV6-5, with TRBD1 matching over 11 bases. CDR3 length equals 15 residues. Germline CDR1 and CDR2: MNHEY and SVGAGI. Trimming took 6 bases from V and 7 from J; bases not matched to a gene: 8. CDR3 protein: CASRSGQGAGNEQFF. CDR3 nucleotides: TGTGCCAGCAGGAGCGGACAGGGGGCAGGAAATGAGCAGTTCTTC.

The chain links TRBV19 to TRBJ2-3; 9 nucleotides align to TRBD2. V lost 3 bases to trimming and J lost 0 bases; unmatched junction nucleotides: 10. Germline V gene sequence: CDR1 LNHDA, CDR2 SQIVND (reference sequence). The CDR3 extends over 18 amino acids. The CDR3 sequence is CASSISLAGRSSTDTQYF. DNA of the CDR3: TGTGCCAGTAGTATTTCTCTAGCGGGGAGGTCTAGCACAGATACGCAGTATTTT.

DNA for the CDR3: TGTGCCAGCAGTCGTCCGGGACAGGGCTACGAGCAGTACTTC. This translates into CASSRPGQGYEQYF. The chain couples TRBV27 to TRBJ2-7; TRBD1 matches at 9 bases. J lost 3 bases, V lost 5 bases, and 5 bases had no gene match. CDR1 is MNHEY and CDR2 is SMNVEV in the germline V gene (reference sequence). The CDR3 runs to 14 residues.

V is TRBV20-1 and J is TRBJ1-2; D not resolved. Trimming removed 3 bases at V and 6 bases at J, with 14 bases between. CDR1 DFQATT and CDR2 SNEGSKA come from the germline V gene (reference sequence). This CDR3 is 13 amino acids long. DNA of the CDR3: TGCAGTGCTAGTTTCTCGGGAGTGAATGGCTACACCTTC. Its protein product is CSASFSGVNGYTF.

This clone was observed at least ten times. V gene TRBV24-1 combines with J gene TRBJ2-1; TRBD1 matches at 9 bases. V lost 4 bases and J lost 6; bases outside the gene matches: 9. The CDR3 sequence is 16 residues long. CDR1 and CDR2 from the germline V gene are KGHDR and SFDVKD. CDR3 nucleotides: TGTGCCACCAGTGACCTAGACCCGACAGGGGGCAATGAGCAGTTCTTC. Amino acid sequence: CATSDLDPTGGNEQFF.